Below are 20 T cell receptor beta chains sequenced from a single sample in a study of monozygotic twins with inflammatory bowel disease. TCRdb re-called the 5' RACE reads; every CDR3 protein appears as one record, without DNA. The sample's table shows around 450,000 distinct CDR3 sequences. Sequencing was performed on blood. All receptors come from a human donor with ulcerative colitis or Crohn's disease, or a healthy co-twin of an affected twin (not recorded which).

V gene TRBV29-1 combines with J gene TRBJ1-2; TCRdb's assignment of TRBD1 cannot be checked, as there is no DNA. The CDR3 extends over 14 amino acids. Germline CDR1 SQVTM, CDR2 ANQGSEA. The chain's CDR3 is CSVGKGVVNYGYTF.

The chain has TRBV5-1 and TRBJ2-7. The CDR3 contains 14 residues. Germline CDR1 reads SGHRS; CDR2 reads YFSETQ. CDR3 amino acids: CASSFGEINYEQYF.

This sequence joins TRBV9 and TRBJ1-4; TCRdb's D gene call, TRBD1, goes unchecked for lack of DNA. The CDR3 extends over 15 amino acids. In germline, CDR1 is SGDLS, CDR2 YYNGEE. CDR3 in amino acids: CASSVGGTGYEKLFF.

The chain recombines TRBV29-1 with TRBJ2-1; TCRdb's assignment of TRBD2 cannot be checked, as there is no DNA. CDR1 SQVTM and CDR2 ANQGSEA come from the germline V gene. The CDR3 spans 13 residues. CDR3 sequence: CSVEKGQEDEQFF.

The chain links TRBV25-1 to TRBJ2-3; no DNA is available, so the TRBD1 call from TCRdb remains unchecked. This CDR3 contains 14 residues. Germline loops: CDR1 MGHDK, CDR2 SYGVNS. The CDR3 sequence is CASSEDRGIDTQYF.

The CDR3 region is CASSQGRAEQYF. The V call is TRBV3-1, the J call TRBJ2-7. CDR1 and CDR2 from the germline V gene are LGHDT and YNNKEL (reference sequence). CDR3 length equals 12 residues.

CDR3 sequence: CASSWDRVGEQFF. This chain links TRBV5-5 with TRBJ2-1. Per the germline V gene, CDR1 is SGHKS and CDR2 is YYEKEE (reference sequence). The CDR3 extends over 13 amino acids.

The V and J genes are TRBV7-2 and TRBJ1-4; TCRdb's D call of TRBD1 is untestable without DNA. This CDR3 contains 15 residues. Germline V gene lookup returns CDR1 SGHTA and CDR2 FQGNSA. The chain's CDR3 is CASSFDRGLDEKLFF.

This chain joins TRBV27 and TRBJ2-7; TCRdb calls TRBD1, which cannot be checked without DNA. CDR3 length: 15 residues. Germline V gene sequence: CDR1 MNHEY, CDR2 SMNVEV (reference sequence). The CDR3 reads CASSILRTDPYEQYF.

The rearrangement links TRBV4-2 to TRBJ1-4. The germline gives CDR1 LGHNA, CDR2 YNFKEQ. This CDR3 spans 16 amino acids. The chain's CDR3 is CASSQDRWLDNEKLFF.

The chain has TRBV24-1 and TRBJ2-1; TCRdb's D call of TRBD2 is untestable without DNA. The CDR3 is made up of 15 amino acids. Germline CDR1 KGHDR, CDR2 SFDVKD. The CDR3: CATSDAGGRIGEQFF.

The chain carries TRBV20-1 and TRBJ2-7; there is no DNA to check the TCRdb D call of TRBD1. From germline, CDR1 is DFQATT and CDR2 SNEGSKA (reference sequence). This CDR3 comprises 14 residues. CDR3 sequence: CSARDAGTSYEQYF.

The genes are TRBV10-3 and TRBJ2-1; without DNA, the TCRdb call of TRBD2 cannot be checked. The CDR3 has 16 amino acids. Germline CDR1 and CDR2: ENHRY and SYGVKD. The CDR3 loop reads CAISESLAGGGGEQFF.

The chain links TRBV6-5 to TRBJ1-4; TCRdb selects TRBD1, and the lack of DNA leaves this call unchecked. The CDR3 length is 15 residues. Germline V gene lookup returns CDR1 MNHEY and CDR2 SVGAGI. This CDR3 is CASSFTGTVNEKLFF.

The chain joins TRBV29-1 to TRBJ1-1; TCRdb selects TRBD1, and the lack of DNA leaves this call unchecked. This CDR3 contains 13 residues. From germline, CDR1 is SQVTM and CDR2 ANQGSEA. This CDR3 is CSGGRGQNTEAFF.

The chain joins TRBV20-1 to TRBJ1-4. Germline V gene sequence: CDR1 DFQATT, CDR2 SNEGSKA (reference sequence). CDR3 size: 11 residues. The CDR3 is CSASDRFGLFF.

V is TRBV2 and J is TRBJ1-1; TCRdb gives TRBD1 as the D gene, but with no DNA this cannot be confirmed. This CDR3 region has 17 residues. Germline V lookup: CDR1 SNHLY, CDR2 FYNNEI. CDR3 residues: CASSSPGRGTVNTEAFF. The full variable domain, completed using reference TRBV2 and TRBJ1-1, is EPEVTQTPSHQVTQMGQEVILRCVPISNHLYFYWYRQILGQKVEFLVSFYNNEISEKSEIFDDQFSVERPDGSNFTLKIRSTKLEDSAMYFCASSSPGRGTVNTEAFFGQGTRLTVV.

This chain connects TRBV6-5 to TRBJ2-5; the TRBD1 assignment by TCRdb is unverifiable without DNA. From germline, CDR1 is MNHEY and CDR2 SVGAGI. The CDR3 extends over 14 amino acids. CDR3 amino acids: CASSYRDRSETQYF.

The chain links TRBV7-6 to TRBJ1-4; TCRdb names TRBD1, which stays unverified in the absence of DNA. The CDR3 loop spans 15 amino acids. Germline V gene data show CDR1 as SGHVS and CDR2 as FNYEAQ. The chain's CDR3 is CASSFYRGADEKLFF.

The chain uses TRBV29-1 and TRBJ2-6; no DNA is available, so the TRBD1 call from TCRdb remains unchecked. The CDR3 has 15 amino acids. CDR1 is SQVTM, CDR2 ANQGSEA, per germline. The CDR3 here is CSVASGRSGANVLTF.